Below, 27 T cell receptor beta chains from the same sample are listed, as sequenced in a study of T-cell reconstitution after alpha-beta-depleted transplantation in children. TCRbeta library preparation incorporated unique molecular identifiers. MiXCR, run by TCRdb on the PCR reads, gives a single entry per CDR3 protein. The sample consists of roughly 670,000 distinct CDR3 sequences, around 14% of them appearing once. This material consisted of PBMCs, taken before TCRalphabeta/CD19-depleted stem cell transplant. The receptors were sampled from a girl aged 2-10 years with congenital amegakaryocytic thrombocytopenia, due to receive a stem cell transplant.

This clonotype was counted ten times or more. The chain is built from TRBV20-1 and TRBJ2-1; 10 bases are a match to TRBD2. The CDR3 is 14 residues long. V dropped 2 bases and J dropped 7; count of bases not matched to a gene: 5. Germline assignment: CDR1 DFQATT and CDR2 SNEGSKA (reference sequence). CDR3: CSARLAGVRNEQFF. CDR3 nucleotide sequence: TGCAGTGCTAGACTAGCGGGAGTGAGGAATGAGCAGTTCTTC.

This rearrangement joins TRBV3-1 to TRBJ2-2, with 10 bases aligning to TRBD2. With 3 bases clipped from V and 7 bases from J, the junction kept 17 bases outside the gene matches. Germline V gene sequence: CDR1 LGHDT, CDR2 YNNKEL (reference sequence). The CDR3 length is 19 residues. The CDR3 here is CASSHLNRASGRGGGELFF. The CDR3 DNA reads as TGTGCCAGCAGCCACCTGAATCGGGCTAGCGGGAGAGGTGGCGGGGAGCTGTTTTTT.

Many counts were recorded for this clonotype. J is TRBJ2-4 and V is TRBV27; 11 positions agree with TRBD1. The CDR3 sequence is 16 residues long. Germline values: CDR1 MNHEY, CDR2 SMNVEV (reference sequence). The V and J ends lost 2 bases and 6 bases, in that order; junction bases with no gene match: 6. CDR3 sequence (DNA): TGTGCCAGCAGTTTAAGGACAGGGGGCGCGAGAAACATTCAGTACTTC. It is translated as CASSLRTGGARNIQYF.

The sample holds many counts of this clonotype. The V and J genes are TRBV4-2 and TRBJ2-1; D is possibly TRBD2 (5 bases). Trimming took off 0 bases at V and 7 bases at J, with 19 bases between the two ends. Germline CDR1 LGHNA, CDR2 YNFKEQ. The CDR3 runs to 17 residues. The CDR3 reads CASSQENWGVLRNEQFF. CDR3 sequence (DNA): TGTGCCAGCAGCCAAGAAAATTGGGGAGTTTTAAGGAATGAGCAGTTCTTC.

This clonotype was counted at least ten times. The V and J genes are TRBV20-1 and TRBJ2-7, with D perhaps matching TRBD2 (5 bases). V was shortened by 3 bases and J by 6 bases, with 15 bases between the two germline ends. CDR3 length: 13 residues. Germline CDR1 DFQATT, CDR2 SNEGSKA (reference sequence). CDR3 DNA sequence: TGCAGTGCTAGGTTCCGGCTAGCAGGCGAGCAGTACTTC. Protein: CSARFRLAGEQYF.

This clonotype was found many times. The rearrangement uses TRBV6-1 and TRBJ2-7; 8 bases map to TRBD2. The CDR3 extends over 14 amino acids. The germline V gene encodes CDR1 MNHNS and CDR2 SASEGT. The V segment lost 7 bases and the J segment 2 bases; nucleotides outside the gene matches: 7. The CDR3 here is CASTAGGFAYEQYF. The CDR3 region has the DNA TGTGCCAGCACTGCGGGAGGCTTTGCCTACGAGCAGTACTTC.

In this sample, this clonotype turned up many times. The chain joins TRBV6-5 to TRBJ2-5; 9 nucleotides align to TRBD2. The V and J ends lost 5 bases and 4 bases, in that order; junction bases with no gene match: 8. This CDR3 spans 15 amino acids. The germline V gene encodes CDR1 MNHEY and CDR2 SVGAGI. The CDR3 DNA follows: TGTGCCAGCAGTAACGGCGGGAGGGGAGGAGAGACCCAGTACTTC. It is translated as CASSNGGRGGETQYF.

Ten or more counts support this clonotype. The CDR3 here is CASSTVGQGYEQYF. CDR3 nucleotides: TGTGCCAGCAGCACGGTCGGACAGGGGTACGAGCAGTACTTC. The V call is TRBV7-9, the J call TRBJ2-7; 9 bases fit TRBD1. CDR1 is SEHNR and CDR2 is FQNEAQ in the germline V gene (reference sequence). This CDR3 is 14 amino acids long. Trimming at V came to 5 bases and at J to 4 bases, leaving 6 bases not matched to a gene.

This clonotype has a handful of counts. This sequence joins TRBV5-1 and TRBJ1-2, with D unclear. Germline values: CDR1 SGHRS, CDR2 YFSETQ. There are 13 residues in the CDR3. V was cut by 0 bases and J by 8 bases, with 11 bases left in between. CDR3 protein: CASSLESGFGYTF. CDR3 nucleotides: TGCGCCAGCAGCTTGGAGTCGGGGTTCGGCTACACCTTC.

This clonotype was counted ten times or more. V and J are TRBV24-1 and TRBJ1-1; D ambiguous. V lost 4 bases, J lost 3 bases, and 14 bases lay in between. Germline lookup yields CDR1 KGHDR and CDR2 SFDVKD. The CDR3 is 15 residues long. The chain's CDR3 is CATSEPARRDTEAFF. CDR3 DNA: TGTGCCACCAGTGAACCCGCCCGGAGGGACACTGAAGCTTTCTTT.

This clonotype was counted a single time. This may arise from a read error, as a much more abundant clone is one base away. V is TRBV11-1 and J is TRBJ1-2; TRBD1 matches 10 bases. From germline, CDR1 is SGHAT and CDR2 FQDESV (reference sequence). The CDR3 loop spans 16 amino acids. The junction had 10 bases not matched to a gene; V was cut back by 5 bases and J by 4 bases. CDR3 sequence (DNA): TGTGCCAGCAGCCCGAATCTCGGGACAGGGGTCTATGGCTACACCTTC. Translation gives CASSPNLGTGVYGYTF. The full variable domain, with the rest looked up from reference TRBV11-1 and TRBJ1-2, is EAEVAQSPRYKITEKSQAVAFWCDPISGHATLYWYRQILGQGPELLVQFQDESVVDDSQLPKDRFSAERLKGVDSTLKIQPAELGDSAMYLCASSPNLGTGVYGYTFGSGTRLTVV.

There are a few counts of this clonotype. The chain recombines TRBV21-1 with TRBJ2-2; the DNA was not compared with TRBD1, the D call given in the table. TRBV21-1 is described as a pseudogene. CDR3 length: 15 residues. The CDR3 loop is CASSKGCPGTGELFF. Here the CDR3 DNA reads TGTGCCAGCAGCAAGGGATGCCCGGGCACCGGGGAGCTGTTTTTT.

CDR3 nucleotide sequence: TGTGCCAGCATGAGTGCAGGGAGGATTCGCGGGGAGCTGTTTTTT. Protein product: CASMSAGRIRGELFF. The genes are TRBV6-2 or TRBV6-3 and TRBJ2-2; D might be TRBD2 (6 bases). The germline V gene encodes CDR1 MNHEY and CDR2 SVGEGT. This CDR3 region has 15 residues. V was clipped by 7 bases and J by 7 bases, with 19 bases between them.

In DNA form, the CDR3 reads TGTGCCAGCATTGAAACTAGCGGCCCTTTTGAGCAGTTCTTC. Translating it yields CASIETSGPFEQFF. The genes are TRBV28 and TRBJ2-1, with 8 bases fitting TRBD2. Germline CDR1 is MDHEN and CDR2 is SYDVKM. The CDR3 has 14 residues. The V gene end was trimmed by 7 bases and the J gene end by 9 bases; junction bases not matched to a gene: 11.

This clonotype was seen at least ten times. The rearrangement joins TRBV5-1 to TRBJ2-2; D possibly corresponds to TRBD2 (5 bases). Trimming took 0 bases from V and 6 from J, leaving 18 bases between them. The CDR3 loop spans 17 amino acids. Germline assignment: CDR1 SGHRS and CDR2 YFSETQ. The CDR3 here is CASSLDRLTLNPGELFF. Written as DNA, the CDR3 is TGCGCCAGCAGCTTGGATCGACTAACCCTAAACCCCGGGGAGCTGTTTTTT. The variable domain in full, completed from reference TRBV5-1 and TRBJ2-2, reads KAGVTQTPRYLIKTRGQQVTLSCSPISGHRSVSWYQQTPGQGLQFLFEYFSETQRNKGNFPGRFSGRQFSNSRSEMNVSTLELGDSALYLCASSLDRLTLNPGELFFGEGSRLTVL.

There are many counts of this clonotype. The V and J genes are TRBV9 and TRBJ2-7, with a tentative D call TRBD2 (5 bases). This CDR3 is built from 13 residues. Germline assignment: CDR1 SGDLS and CDR2 YYNGEE. Between the trimmed V and J ends, which lost 3 bases and 0 bases, there was a span of 7 bases. Here the CDR3 DNA reads TGTGCCAGCAGCGACGGGATCTCCTACGAGCAGTACTTC. Residues: CASSDGISYEQYF.

This clonotype was seen repeatedly, ten times or more. The chain combines TRBV12-3 or TRBV12-4 with TRBJ1-1; TRBD1 matches at 9 bases. This CDR3 has 15 amino acids. Losses at the gene ends were 7 bases for V and 5 bases for J; bases not matched to a gene: 11. Written as DNA, the CDR3 is TGTGCCAGCACGATGAACAGGGGGCGCGATACTGAAGCTTTCTTT. Translating it yields CASTMNRGRDTEAFF.

This clonotype was seen many times. The chain carries TRBV6-2 or TRBV6-3 and TRBJ2-6, with TRBD2 matching 10 bases. V lost 5 bases, J lost 0 bases, and 7 bases stayed unmatched. CDR1 MNHEY and CDR2 SVGEGT come from the germline V gene. The CDR3 length is 18 residues. In DNA, the CDR3 is TGTGCCAGCAGTATAACTAGCGGGGCTATCTCTGGGGCCAACGTCCTGACTTTC. This encodes CASSITSGAISGANVLTF.

This clonotype was seen repeatedly, ten times or more. J is TRBJ2-3 and V is TRBV20-1; a weak D match, TRBD1 (5 bases). V gave up 4 bases and J gave up 2 bases, with 16 bases separating them. Germline V gene lookup returns CDR1 DFQATT and CDR2 SNEGSKA (reference sequence). This CDR3 is 15 amino acids long. The CDR3 reads CSATVTGISTDTQYF. CDR3 nucleotides: TGCAGTGCTACCGTAACAGGAATTTCCACAGATACGCAGTATTTT.

The genes are TRBV3-1 and TRBJ1-4; no firm D call. CDR3 length equals 17 residues. Germline assignment: CDR1 LGHDT and CDR2 YNNKEL (reference sequence). The ends were cut back, 0 bases at V and 4 bases at J, with 15 bases in the middle. The CDR3 spells CASSQDPYWTVNEKLFF. In DNA form, the CDR3 reads TGTGCCAGCAGCCAAGATCCATACTGGACTGTTAATGAAAAACTGTTTTTT.

As concerns this clonotype: A much larger clone lies a single base off, so this may be a read error. The chain recombines TRBV2 with TRBJ2-2; no definite D call. The V gene's germline CDR1 is SNHLY and CDR2 FYNNEI. Trimming shortened V by 6 bases and J by 8 bases, and 13 bases separated the two germline ends. This CDR3 comprises 13 residues. CDR3 sequence reads: CASRTILGGELFF. Written as DNA, the CDR3 is TGTGCCAGCAGGACAATTTTAGGGGGGGAGCTGTTTTTT.

This clonotype was seen only a few times. The rearrangement joins TRBV20-1 to TRBJ2-1; TRBD2 is a possible D gene (5 bases). V was shortened by 5 bases and J by 4 bases, with 18 bases between the two germline ends. This CDR3 has 15 residues. The germline V gene encodes CDR1 DFQATT and CDR2 SNEGSKA (reference sequence). The CDR3 DNA follows: TGCAGTGCTCTTCCCGCCTCGGACTGGTACAATGAGCAGTTCTTC. Residues: CSALPASDWYNEQFF.

At least ten counts were recorded for this clonotype. The chain carries TRBV5-1 and TRBJ2-7; D perhaps matches TRBD2 (6 bases). Looked up from germline, CDR1 is SGHRS and CDR2 is YFSETQ. Deletions cut 4 bases from V and 2 bases from J, with 13 bases between. The CDR3 is 14 residues long. CDR3 loop: CASSPTGLAYEQYF. CDR3 in DNA: TGCGCCAGCAGCCCGACGGGACTTGCCTACGAGCAGTACTTC.

This clonotype was detected ten times or more. The junction and the germline gene differ at one end; a read error may be behind it. V and J are TRBV5-1 and TRBJ2-1; 10 nucleotides line up with TRBD2. CDR1 is SGHRS and CDR2 is YFSETQ in the germline V gene. The CDR3 loop spans 16 amino acids. The CDR3 nucleotides read TGTGCCAGCAGCCCACGGACTAGCGGTAGCTACAATGAGCAGTTCTTC. It codes for CASSPRTSGSYNEQFF.

The rearrangement joins TRBV7-8 to TRBJ2-3, with D possibly matching TRBD1 (5 bases). Germline V CDR1 and CDR2: SGHVS, FQNEAQ. The germline V and J ends were trimmed by 5 bases and 4 bases, with 13 bases remaining between them. This CDR3 comprises 14 residues. CDR3 in DNA: TGTGCCAGCAGCCGAGGACAAGATCCAGATACGCAGTATTTT. Translation gives CASSRGQDPDTQYF. Full variable domain (missing parts from reference TRBV7-8 and TRBJ2-3): GAGVSQSPRYKVAKRGQDVALRCDPISGHVSLFWYQQALGQGPEFLTYFQNEAQLDKSGLPSDRFFAERPEGSVSTLKIQRTQQEDSAVYLCASSRGQDPDTQYFGPGTRLTVL.

This clonotype has more than one count but fewer than ten. The chain couples TRBV4-1 to TRBJ2-1, with 9 bases matching TRBD1. Germline CDR1 MGHRA, CDR2 YSYEKL. The CDR3 is 13 amino acids. The ends lost 4 bases at V and 6 bases at J; junction bases unmatched: 1. The chain's CDR3 is CASSRTGANEQFF. CDR3 coding DNA: TGCGCCAGCAGCCGGACAGGGGCCAATGAGCAGTTCTTC.

This clonotype showed up just a few times. V is TRBV5-1 and J is TRBJ2-7; a weak D match, TRBD2 (6 bases). Germline V lookup: CDR1 SGHRS, CDR2 YFSETQ. This CDR3 spans 14 amino acids. The V and J ends lost 3 bases and 2 bases respectively, with 12 bases between them. The CDR3 is CASSSGTLTYEQYF. In nucleotides, the CDR3 is TGCGCCAGCAGCTCCGGGACTCTCACCTACGAGCAGTACTTC.